This TCR beta chain was profiled in a study of vaccination and CD4 T cells after COVID-19. Sequencing of the DNA from cultured CD4+ T cells was carried out with the Oncomine TCR Beta short-read assay. Each CDR3 protein is one row after TCRdb ran MiXCR on the PCR reads. The sample gives approximately 10,000 distinct CDR3 sequences, just over 60% of which show up once; over 15% is in the top ten. This CDR3 region has 14 residues. Trimming cost V 0 bases and J 0 bases, with 6 bases left between them. Germline V gene lookup returns CDR1 SGDLS and CDR2 YYNGEE. Treatment specified: approximately nine-day PBMC culture with coronavirus spike peptide pools or control peptides (ViraFEST assay). Concerning this clonotype: The antigen is not known.

Sequenced sample: CD4+ T cells from blood, cultured in vitro. The sequence was obtained from a human donor who had recovered from COVID-19. The J gene is TRBJ1-1, the V gene TRBV9; the D is unclear. The CDR3 protein is CASSVGQLNTEAFF. For the CDR3, the DNA is TGTGCCAGCAGCGTAGGGCAGTTGAACACTGAAGCTTTCTTT.